Included here is one T cell receptor beta chain sequence, with context. The target antigen is unknown. Time point given: week 35, safety follow-up. One vaccine dose held 300 ug of mutant IDH1 20-mer peptide and came with topical imiquimod. This entry comes from a study of a mutant IDH1 vaccine in newly diagnosed glioma. The repertoire was sequenced with immunoSEQ multiplex PCR; TCRdb's copy has only in-frame clones and lacks some. The repertoire holds roughly 69,000 clones, with more than 85% as singletons. CDR1 and CDR2 (germline): SGHVS, FNYEAQ. The CDR3 consists of 13 residues. The V gene lost 1 base and the J gene lost 6 bases, with 8 bases spanning the gap.

The rearrangement joins TRBV7-6 to TRBJ2-3; D unresolved. This TCR was recovered from a man aged 25 to 40 with glioma. The sequences come from PBMCs, collected from a glioma patient whose treatment included an IDH1 peptide vaccine. The DNA of the CDR3 is TGTGCCAGCAGCTTAGATGCCGGGGATACGCAGTATTTT. Residues: CASSLDAGDTQYF.